Listed below are T cell receptor beta chains from one sample, sequenced in a study of blood T cell repertoires in COVID-19. Repertoires were generated with immunoSEQ multiplex PCR, while TCRdb's copy carries only in-frame clones and drops some. This table holds about 380,000 clones, 81% found once. The sample was peripheral blood. All receptors come from a human donor with acute or convalescent COVID-19. The donor label of this sample is uncertain. The CDR3 runs from the conserved cysteine through the conserved F or W. D genes are given only for firm matches. Expanded clones get a size class; other rows say once, few or many, or leave the size out.

NA | TRBJ1-5 | TRBV2 | 15 | TRBD1 | CASSLEGQGSQPQHF | TGTGCCAGCAGTCTTGAGGGACAGGGAAGTCAGCCCCAGCATTTT
NA | TRBJ2-7 | TRBV2 | 13 | NA | CASRKTGNYEQYF | TGTGCCAGCAGGAAAACAGGGAACTACGAGCAGTACTTC
NA | TRBJ2-7 | TRBV2 | 14 | NA | CASSEVQAKGEQYF | TGTGCCAGCAGTGAAGTACAGGCCAAAGGCGAGCAGTACTTC
once | TRBJ2-5 | TRBV25-1 | 16 | TRBD1 | CASSGDRANLQETQYF | TGTGCCAGCAGTGGGGACAGGGCGAATCTTCAAGAGACCCAGTACTTC
NA | TRBJ1-1 | TRBV5-1 | 15 | TRBD1 | CASSSIQGFGTEAFF | TGCGCCAGCAGCTCGATACAGGGGTTCGGCACTGAAGCTTTCTTT
NA | TRBJ1-4 | TRBV7-2 | 15 | NA | CASSLVVTENEKLFF | TGTGCCAGCAGCTTAGTTGTGACAGAAAATGAAAAACTGTTTTTT
NA | TRBJ2-7 | TRBV27 | 15 | NA | CASSRRDTKRAEQYF | TGTGCCAGCAGTCGCCGGGACACCAAACGGGCGGAGCAGTACTTC
NA | TRBJ2-1 | TRBV7-9 | 17 | NA | CASSPAYSKRGNNEQFF | TGTGCCAGCAGCCCAGCGTACTCCAAACGGGGTAACAATGAGCAGTTCTTC
NA | TRBJ1-5 | TRBV30 | 16 | TRBD1 | CAWSLSGTGVFQPQHF | TGTGCCTGGAGTCTATCCGGGACAGGGGTGTTTCAGCCCCAGCATTTT
NA | TRBJ2-7 | TRBV7-6 | 15 | NA | CASSLDEGSSYEQYF | TGTGCCAGCAGCTTAGATGAGGGAAGCTCCTACGAGCAGTACTTC
NA | TRBJ2-3 | TRBV5-1 | 12 | NA | CASSLGGDTQYF | TGCGCCAGCAGCTTGGGAGGAGATACGCAGTATTTT
NA | TRBJ2-1 | TRBV7-2 | 12 | NA | CASSPLRNEQFF | TGTGCCAGCAGCCCCCTAAGAAATGAGCAGTTCTTC
NA | TRBJ2-2 | TRBV7-9 | 17 | NA | CASSFRETGKGTGELFF | TGTGCCAGCAGCTTTCGGGAAACAGGGAAGGGCACCGGGGAGCTGTTTTTT
NA | TRBJ2-6 | TRBV19 | 19 | NA | CASSGLPIRGSSGANVLTF | TGTGCCAGTAGTGGTTTACCAATACGGGGATCCTCTGGGGCCAACGTCCTGACTTTC
NA | TRBJ1-6 | TRBV3-1/TRBV3-2 | 14 | TRBD1 | CASSRTGSGSPLHF | TGTGCCAGCAGCCGGACAGGGTCCGGATCACCCCTCCACTTT
NA | TRBJ2-3 | TRBV7-8 | 16 | TRBD2 | CASKLLGGSGTDTQYF | TGTGCCAGCAAACTACTCGGCGGGAGTGGCACAGATACGCAGTATTTT
NA | TRBJ2-3 | TRBV2 | 13 | TRBD2 | CASSVETSGTQYF | TGTGCCAGCAGTGTCGAGACTAGCGGGACGCAGTATTTT
NA | TRBJ2-7 | TRBV15 | 13 | NA | CATSSPRSYEQYF | TGTGCCACCAGCAGTCCGCGGTCCTACGAGCAGTACTTC
NA | TRBJ2-1 | TRBV19 | 16 | TRBD2 | CASSISGGSSYNEQFF | TGTGCCAGTAGTATTTCGGGGGGAAGCTCCTACAATGAGCAGTTCTTC
NA | TRBJ2-7 | TRBV7-7 | 15 | NA | CASSLVPPPAGEQYF | TGTGCCAGCAGCTTAGTCCCCCCGCCGGCGGGGGAGCAGTACTTC
NA | TRBJ1-1 | TRBV29-1 | 12 | NA | CSAGNMNTEAFF | TGCAGCGCAGGCAACATGAACACTGAAGCTTTCTTT
NA | TRBJ2-7 | TRBV6-5 | 14 | NA | CASSLTPGVSEQYF | TGTGCCAGCAGCCTCACCCCAGGGGTGAGCGAGCAGTACTTC